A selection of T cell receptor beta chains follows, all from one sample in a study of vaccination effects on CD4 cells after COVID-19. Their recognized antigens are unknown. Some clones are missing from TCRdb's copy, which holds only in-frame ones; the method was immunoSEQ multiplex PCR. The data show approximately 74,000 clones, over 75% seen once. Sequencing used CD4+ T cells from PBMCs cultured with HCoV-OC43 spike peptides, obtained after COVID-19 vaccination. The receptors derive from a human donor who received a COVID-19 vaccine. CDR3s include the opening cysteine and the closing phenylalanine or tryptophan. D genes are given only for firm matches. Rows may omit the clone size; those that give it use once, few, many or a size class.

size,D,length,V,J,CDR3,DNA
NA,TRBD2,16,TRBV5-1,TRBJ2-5,CASSLVTRGGLETQYF,TGCGCCAGCAGCTTGGTGACGCGGGGGGGCTTGGAGACCCAGTACTTC
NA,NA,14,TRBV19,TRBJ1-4,CASSIGATNEKLFF,TGTGCCAGTAGTATCGGGGCAACTAATGAAAAACTGTTTTTT
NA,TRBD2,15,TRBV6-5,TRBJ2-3,CASSSTSGGTDTQYF,TGTGCCAGCAGTTCGACTAGCGGGGGAACAGATACGCAGTATTTT
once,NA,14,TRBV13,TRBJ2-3,CASSFFQGTDTQYF,TGTGCCAGCAGCTTCTTCCAGGGCACAGATACGCAGTATTTT
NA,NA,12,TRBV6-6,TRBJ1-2,CASMRGDYGYTF,TGTGCCAGCATGCGGGGGGACTATGGCTACACCTTC
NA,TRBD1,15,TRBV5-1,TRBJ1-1,CASSIRDRAHTEAFF,TGCGCCAGCAGCATCCGGGACAGGGCCCACACTGAAGCTTTCTTT
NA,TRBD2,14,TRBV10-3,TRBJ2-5,CAISEGGGAETQYF,TGTGCCATCAGTGAGGGGGGGGGAGCGGAGACCCAGTACTTC
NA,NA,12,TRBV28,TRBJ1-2,CASSLSVAGYTF,TGTGCCAGCAGTTTATCCGTGGCGGGCTACACCTTC
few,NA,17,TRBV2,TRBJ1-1,CASSEFTPRVLVTEAFF,TGTGCCAGCAGTGAATTCACGCCTCGGGTTCTTGTCACTGAAGCTTTCTTT
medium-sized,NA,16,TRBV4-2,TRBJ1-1,CASSQETGALDTEAFF,TGTGCCAGCAGCCAAGAGACAGGAGCCTTGGACACTGAAGCTTTCTTT
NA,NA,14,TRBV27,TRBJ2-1,CASSVAGYQHEQFF,TGTGCCAGCAGTGTGGCAGGATATCAACATGAGCAGTTCTTC
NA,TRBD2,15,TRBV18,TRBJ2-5,CASSPTSGASGTQYF,TGTGCCAGCTCACCGACTAGCGGTGCTTCAGGGACCCAGTACTTC
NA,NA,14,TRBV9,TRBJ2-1,CASSSRVMGNEQFF,TGTGCCAGCAGCTCCCGGGTGATGGGCAATGAGCAGTTCTTC
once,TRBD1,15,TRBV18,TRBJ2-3,CASSPGQVSTDTQYF,TGTGCCAGCTCACCGGGACAGGTTAGCACAGATACGCAGTATTTT
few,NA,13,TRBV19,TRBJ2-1,CASSIDLGNEQFF,TGTGCCAGTAGTATTGATCTCGGCAATGAGCAGTTCTTC
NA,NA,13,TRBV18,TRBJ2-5,CASSLIGQETQYF,TGTGCCAGCTCACTAATCGGACAAGAGACCCAGTACTTC
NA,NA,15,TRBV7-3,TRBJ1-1,CASSLTEAANTEAFF,TGTGCCAGCAGCTTAACTGAGGCCGCGAACACTGAAGCTTTCTTT
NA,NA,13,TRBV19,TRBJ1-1,CASNRRGNTEAFF,TGTGCCAGTAATCGCAGGGGGAACACTGAAGCTTTCTTT
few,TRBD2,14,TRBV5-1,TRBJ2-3,CASSLGLAGGKQYF,TGCGCCAGCAGCTTGGGACTAGCGGGGGGGAAGCAGTATTTT
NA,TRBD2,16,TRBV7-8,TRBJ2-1,CASSVLAGALSDEQFF,TGTGCCAGCAGCGTCTTAGCGGGGGCTCTTTCGGATGAGCAGTTCTTC
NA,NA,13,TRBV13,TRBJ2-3,CASSLWSTDTQYF,TGTGCCAGCAGCTTATGGAGCACAGATACGCAGTATTTT
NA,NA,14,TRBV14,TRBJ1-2,CASSQEAGGYGYTF,TGTGCCAGCAGCCAAGAGGCGGGCGGCTATGGCTACACCTTC
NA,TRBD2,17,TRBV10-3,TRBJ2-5,CAISRASGETYQETQYF,TGTGCCATCAGTAGGGCTAGCGGTGAGACGTACCAAGAGACCCAGTACTTC
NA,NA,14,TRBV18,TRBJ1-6,CASSPDSYNSPLHF,TGTGCCAGCTCACCCGACTCCTATAATTCACCCCTCCACTTT
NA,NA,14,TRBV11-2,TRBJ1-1,CASSVPGQYTEAFF,TGTGCCAGCAGCGTGCCCGGACAGTACACTGAAGCTTTCTTT
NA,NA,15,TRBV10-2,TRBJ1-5,CASSESGGRNQPQHF,TGCGCCAGCAGTGAGTCTGGGGGGCGGAATCAGCCCCAGCATTTT
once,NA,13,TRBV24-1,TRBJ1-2,CATSGTFNYGYTF,TGTGCCACCAGTGGGACATTCAACTATGGCTACACCTTC
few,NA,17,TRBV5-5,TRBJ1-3,CASSLDGVVLGGNTIYF,TGTGCCAGCAGCTTGGACGGAGTGGTTCTCGGCGGAAACACCATATATTTT
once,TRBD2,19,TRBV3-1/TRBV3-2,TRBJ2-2,CASSQGRPSRLAGPGELFF,TGTGCCAGCAGCCAAGGACGCCCCTCACGACTAGCGGGGCCCGGGGAGCTGTTTTTT
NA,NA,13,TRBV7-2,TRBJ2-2,CASSSTYTGELFF,TGTGCCAGCAGCTCGACTTACACCGGGGAGCTGTTTTTT
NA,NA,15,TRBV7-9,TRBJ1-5,CASSSGMAENQPQHF,TGTGCCAGCAGCTCGGGGATGGCAGAGAATCAGCCCCAGCATTTT